The next 23 T cell receptor beta chains were all read from a single sample in a study of T cell responses to AZD1222 COVID-19 vaccine. Here immunoSEQ multiplex PCR was the method, and the copy in TCRdb shows in-frame clones only, minus some. The repertoire holds about 120,000 clones, with 80% to 95% as singletons. The specimen was peripheral blood, collected 28 days after the second dose of the MenACWY control vaccine. The receptors were sampled from an adult who received the MenACWY meningococcal vaccine as a control.

The V and J genes are TRBV5-5 and TRBJ1-1, with no clear D. CDR3 length equals 16 residues. V was shortened by 3 bases and J by 0 bases, with 15 bases between the two germline ends. From germline, CDR1 is SGHKS and CDR2 YYEKEE (reference sequence). The CDR3 loop is CASSWTAGSMNTEAFF. The DNA of the CDR3 is TGTGCCAGCAGCTGGACTGCGGGATCGATGAACACTGAAGCTTTCTTT.

The gene calls are TRBV7-9 and TRBJ1-2; D possibly corresponds to TRBD1 (5 bases). V was cut by 5 bases and J by 5 bases, with 18 bases left in between. Germline CDR1 SEHNR, CDR2 FQNEAQ (reference sequence). The CDR3 spans 15 residues. CDR3 nucleotide sequence: TGTGCCAGCAGCCCGCGGGTTGGGGGAGAGTATGGCTACACCTTC. Its protein product is CASSPRVGGEYGYTF.

The CDR3 coding sequence is TGTGCCAGCTCACCAGGATATACAGCCGGACCAAATCAGCCCCAGCATTTT. Translated, it gives CASSPGYTAGPNQPQHF. J is TRBJ1-5 and V is TRBV18; no firm D call. Germline loops: CDR1 KGHSH, CDR2 LQKENI. V shed 2 bases and J shed 4 bases, with 18 bases lying between them. This CDR3 spans 17 amino acids.

This clone showed up just once. The J gene is TRBJ1-1, the V gene TRBV5-6; possible D gene TRBD1, 5 bases. The CDR3 extends over 15 amino acids. With 5 bases removed from V and 4 bases from J, the gap between germline ends came to 18 bases. The V gene's germline CDR1 is SGHDT and CDR2 YYEEEE. DNA for the CDR3: TGTGCCAGCAGTTTAACCTGGGACGCACCCACTGAAGCTTTCTTT. Encoded protein: CASSLTWDAPTEAFF.

The chain has TRBV4-3 and TRBJ2-2; D gene ambiguous. Trimming took off 1 base at V and 0 bases at J, with 12 bases between the two ends. Germline V gene data show CDR1 as LGHNA and CDR2 as YSLEER. This CDR3 is 17 amino acids long. The CDR3 here is CASSQVTADANTGELFF. In DNA, the CDR3 is TGCGCCAGCAGCCAAGTGACGGCAGACGCGAACACCGGGGAGCTGTTTTTT.

The rearrangement joins TRBV27 to TRBJ2-3; the D gene is possibly TRBD2 (6 bases). CDR1 and CDR2 from the germline V gene are MNHEY and SMNVEV (reference sequence). The length of the CDR3 is 17 residues. Trimming left V 5 bases short and J 1 base short, with 19 bases between. This chain's CDR3 is CASSPRTGPGGTDTQYF. In DNA, the CDR3 is TGTGCCAGCAGTCCGCGGACGGGCCCGGGGGGCACAGATACGCAGTATTTT.

The chain joins TRBV4-1 to TRBJ2-1; 10 bases match TRBD2. The CDR3 has 17 residues. The J segment lost 6 bases and the V segment lost 3 bases, leaving 11 bases of the junction unmatched. Germline V gene data show CDR1 as MGHRA and CDR2 as YSYEKL. This chain's CDR3 is CASSQGGAGLAANEQFF. CDR3 DNA: TGCGCCAGCAGCCAGGGGGGGGCCGGACTAGCGGCCAATGAGCAGTTCTTC.

V gene TRBV27 combines with J gene TRBJ2-1; no clear D. The V end lost 0 bases, the J end lost 7 bases, and 7 bases lay between the germline ends. The germline V gene encodes CDR1 MNHEY and CDR2 SMNVEV (reference sequence). CDR3 length: 13 residues. CDR3 coding DNA: TGTGCCAGCAGTTTATCGCTGAAGAATGAGCAGTTCTTC. Translating gives CASSLSLKNEQFF.

V gene TRBV7-2 combines with J gene TRBJ2-5, with D tentatively TRBD2 (6 bases). Trimming shortened V by 5 bases and J by 2 bases, and 15 bases separated the two germline ends. This CDR3 comprises 15 residues. CDR1 and CDR2 from the germline V gene are SGHTA and FQGNSA. The CDR3 protein is CASSPIAGRQETQYF. CDR3 nucleotide sequence: TGTGCCAGCAGCCCCATCGCGGGGAGGCAAGAGACCCAGTACTTC.

This clone appeared many times. This sequence joins TRBV4-3 and TRBJ1-5; weak D call: TRBD1 (5 bases). Germline V gene data show CDR1 as LGHNA and CDR2 as YSLEER. The CDR3 loop spans 15 amino acids. V was clipped by 0 bases and J by 5 bases, with 11 bases between them. CDR3 sequence: CASSQDSAGYQPQHF. Written as DNA, the CDR3 is TGCGCCAGCAGCCAAGATTCGGCAGGGTATCAGCCCCAGCATTTT.

CDR3 sequence: CASSIDLEREGYNEQFF. In DNA, the CDR3 is TGTGCCAGTAGTATAGATCTAGAGCGGGAGGGTTACAATGAGCAGTTCTTC. This chain joins TRBV19 and TRBJ2-1, with 10 bases lining up with TRBD2. Germline lookup yields CDR1 LNHDA and CDR2 SQIVND (reference sequence). Germline trimming cut 0 bases from V and 4 bases from J; bases unmatched to any gene: 6. The CDR3 contains 17 residues.

In its sample, this clone was seen once. The chain couples TRBV1 to TRBJ1-1; TRBD1 is the table's D call and was not checked against the DNA. TRBV1 is an annotated pseudogene. The CDR3 runs to 17 residues. DNA for the CDR3: TGCACCAGCAGCCGCCCACAGGGGAAGACAATGAACACTGAAGCTTTCTTT. This codes for CTSSRPQGKTMNTEAFF.

The chain has TRBV6-5 and TRBJ2-3; TRBD2 is a possible D gene (5 bases). The CDR3 consists of 16 residues. Germline-derived CDR1 and CDR2 are MNHEY and SVGAGI. Trimming shortened V by 2 bases and J by 0 bases, and 12 bases separated the two germline ends. The CDR3 DNA is TGTGCCAGCAGTTACGAGGGTACTACTAGCACAGATACGCAGTATTTT. Protein product: CASSYEGTTSTDTQYF.

This chain connects TRBV5-8 to TRBJ2-1; D uncertain. V lost 3 bases and J lost 15, with 4 bases in between. Germline-derived CDR1 and CDR2 are SGHTS and YDEGEE. This CDR3 is 8 amino acids long. This CDR3 is CASSYRFF. CDR3 coding DNA: TGTGCCAGCAGCTACCGGTTCTTC. The full variable domain, in which reference TRBV5-8 and TRBJ2-1 provide the parts outside the CDR3, is EAGVTQSPTHLIKTRGQQATLRCSPISGHTSVYWYQQALGLGLQFLLWYDEGEERNRGNFPPRFSGRQFPNYSSELNVNALELEDSALYLCASSYRFFGPGTRLTVL.

The table lists this clone with a count of one. J is TRBJ2-3 and V is TRBV3-1 (or the pseudogene TRBV3-2); D is ambiguous. Trimming removed 3 bases at V and 7 bases at J, with 8 bases between. This CDR3 has 12 amino acids. In germline, CDR1 is LGHDT, CDR2 YNNKEL (reference sequence). The CDR3 loop reads CASSHLGYTQYF. DNA of the CDR3: TGTGCCAGCAGCCATTTGGGATATACGCAGTATTTT.

The chain links TRBV4-3 to TRBJ2-3; 9 bases map to TRBD2. Germline V gene data show CDR1 as LGHNA and CDR2 as YSLEER. Trimming cost V 4 bases and J 4 bases; bases outside gene matches: 6. The CDR3 sequence is 15 residues long. In nucleotides, the CDR3 is TGCGCCAGCAGCCCCGGGACTAGCATTCCAGATACGCAGTATTTT. This translates into CASSPGTSIPDTQYF.

V usage is TRBV19 and J usage is TRBJ2-5; D may be TRBD1 (6 bases). Trimming pared 5 bases from V and 5 bases from J, leaving 21 bases between. The CDR3 consists of 16 residues. CDR1 is LNHDA and CDR2 is SQIVND in the germline V gene (reference sequence). The CDR3 spells CASSANRDKKKETQYF. The DNA of the CDR3 is TGTGCCAGTAGTGCAAACCGGGACAAGAAAAAGGAGACCCAGTACTTC.

This rearrangement joins TRBV10-3 to TRBJ1-1; no definite D call. Trimming removed 5 bases from V and 4 bases from J, with 11 bases in between. Germline CDR1 ENHRY, CDR2 SYGVKD. The CDR3 is made up of 13 amino acids. The CDR3 loop is CAISLGEGTEAFF. DNA of the CDR3: TGTGCCATCAGTCTTGGGGAAGGCACTGAAGCTTTCTTT.

V gene TRBV7-8 combines with J gene TRBJ1-4, with a possible D match to TRBD1 (6 bases). CDR3 size: 17 residues. Germline values: CDR1 SGHVS, CDR2 FQNEAQ. V was clipped by 1 base and J by 0 bases, with 12 bases between them. CDR3 sequence: CASSLGTGFATNEKLFF. The CDR3 nucleotides read TGTGCCAGCAGCTTAGGAACAGGGTTTGCAACTAATGAAAAACTGTTTTTT. The full variable domain, rest sourced from reference TRBV7-8 and TRBJ1-4, is GAGVSQSPRYKVAKRGQDVALRCDPISGHVSLFWYQQALGQGPEFLTYFQNEAQLDKSGLPSDRFFAERPEGSVSTLKIQRTQQEDSAVYLCASSLGTGFATNEKLFFGSGTQLSVL.

This rearrangement joins TRBV19 to TRBJ2-2; D not certain. The germline V gene has CDR1 LNHDA and CDR2 SQIVND (reference sequence). This CDR3 contains 14 residues. V shed 3 bases and J shed 7 bases, with 12 bases lying between them. The CDR3 is CASSMGSLGGELFF. The CDR3 DNA sequence: TGTGCCAGTAGTATGGGGTCCCTGGGCGGGGAGCTGTTTTTT.

The V call is TRBV27, the J call TRBJ2-7, with 9 bases fitting TRBD1. The CDR3 totals 18 residues. With 4 bases clipped from V and 1 base from J, the junction kept 14 bases outside the gene matches. Germline V CDR1 and CDR2: MNHEY, SMNVEV (reference sequence). The DNA for the CDR3 is TGTGCCAGCAGTTGGCCCCGGGGACAGGGTCGAATGTCCTACGAGCAGTACTTC. Translating it yields CASSWPRGQGRMSYEQYF.

The table lists this clone with a count of one. The chain has TRBV3-1 (or the pseudogene TRBV3-2) and TRBJ2-5; D gene ambiguous. This CDR3 is 16 amino acids long. Germline assignment: CDR1 LGHDT and CDR2 YNNKEL (reference sequence). Between the trimmed V and J ends, which lost 0 bases and 2 bases, there was a span of 13 bases. This chain's CDR3 is CASSQDELSRQETQYF. CDR3 in DNA: TGTGCCAGCAGCCAAGACGAGCTGTCACGACAAGAGACCCAGTACTTC.

This chain joins TRBV2 and TRBJ1-5, with 10 bases that match TRBD1. Unmatched junction bases numbered 2, after V lost 4 bases and J lost 2 bases. The CDR3 consists of 15 residues. CDR1 is SNHLY, CDR2 FYNNEI, per germline. DNA of the CDR3: TGTGCCAGCAGTGGGGACAGGGGCCGCAATCAGCCCCAGCATTTT. It encodes CASSGDRGRNQPQHF.